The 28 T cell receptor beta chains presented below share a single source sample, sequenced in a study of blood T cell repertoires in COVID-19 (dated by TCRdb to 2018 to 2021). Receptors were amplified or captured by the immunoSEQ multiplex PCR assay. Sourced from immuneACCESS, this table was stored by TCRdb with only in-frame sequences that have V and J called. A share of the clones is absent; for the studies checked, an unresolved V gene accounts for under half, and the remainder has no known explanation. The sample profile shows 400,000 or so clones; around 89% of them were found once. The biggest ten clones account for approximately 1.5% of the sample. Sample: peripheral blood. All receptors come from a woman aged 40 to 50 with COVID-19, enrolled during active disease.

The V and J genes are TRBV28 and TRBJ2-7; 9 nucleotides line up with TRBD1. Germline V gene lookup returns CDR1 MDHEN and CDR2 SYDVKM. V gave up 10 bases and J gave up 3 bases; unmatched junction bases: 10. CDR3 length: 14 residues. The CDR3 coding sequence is TGTGCCACCTCCCAAAACAGGGGGCTCTACGAGCAGTACTTC. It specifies CATSQNRGLYEQYF. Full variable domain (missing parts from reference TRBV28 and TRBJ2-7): DVKVTQSSRYLVKRTGEKVFLECVQDMDHENMFWYRQDPGLGLRLIYFSYDVKMKEKGDIPEGYSVSREKKERFSLILESASTNQTSMYLCATSQNRGLYEQYFGPGTRLTVT.

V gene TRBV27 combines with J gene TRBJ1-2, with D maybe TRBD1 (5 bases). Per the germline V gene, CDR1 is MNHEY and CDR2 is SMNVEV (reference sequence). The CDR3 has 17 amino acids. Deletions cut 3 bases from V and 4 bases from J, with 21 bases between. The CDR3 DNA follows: TGTGCCAGCAGTTTGCGGTTCTCTGTAAGGGGCCCCTATGGCTACACCTTC. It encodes CASSLRFSVRGPYGYTF.

CDR3 sequence (DNA): TGTGCCAGCAGCTCGGGACAGTATGGCTACACCTTC. It specifies CASSSGQYGYTF. The rearrangement uses TRBV11-2 and TRBJ1-2, with 7 nucleotides matching TRBD1. Germline V gene sequence: CDR1 SGHAT, CDR2 FQNNGV. This CDR3 contains 12 residues. The V segment lost 4 bases and the J segment 5 bases; nucleotides outside the gene matches: 1.

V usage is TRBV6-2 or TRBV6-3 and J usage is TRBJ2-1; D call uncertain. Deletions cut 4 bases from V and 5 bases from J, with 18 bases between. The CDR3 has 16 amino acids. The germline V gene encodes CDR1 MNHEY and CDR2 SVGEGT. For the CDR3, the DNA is TGTGCCAGCAGTTCCCCATTTAGCAGTCCGGACAATGAGCAGTTCTTC. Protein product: CASSSPFSSPDNEQFF.

The CDR3 region is CASSYQGAQSPLHF. The CDR3 DNA follows: TGTGCCAGCAGTTATCAGGGGGCGCAATCACCCCTCCACTTT. The chain employs TRBV6-5 and TRBJ1-6; 8 bases match TRBD1. V lost 3 bases, J lost 10 bases, and 5 bases stayed unmatched. Germline CDR1 and CDR2: MNHEY and SVGAGI. The CDR3 sequence is 14 residues long.

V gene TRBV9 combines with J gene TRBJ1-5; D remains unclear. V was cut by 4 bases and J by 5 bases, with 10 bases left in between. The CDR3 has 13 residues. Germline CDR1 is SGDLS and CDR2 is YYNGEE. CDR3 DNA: TGTGCCAGCAGCCTAAACGACTATCAGCCCCAGCATTTT. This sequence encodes CASSLNDYQPQHF.

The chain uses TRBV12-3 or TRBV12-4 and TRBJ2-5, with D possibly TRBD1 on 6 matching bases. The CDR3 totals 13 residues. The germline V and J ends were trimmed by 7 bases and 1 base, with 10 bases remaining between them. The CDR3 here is CASNQDSQETQYF. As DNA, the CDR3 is TGTGCCAGCAACCAGGACAGCCAAGAGACCCAGTACTTC.

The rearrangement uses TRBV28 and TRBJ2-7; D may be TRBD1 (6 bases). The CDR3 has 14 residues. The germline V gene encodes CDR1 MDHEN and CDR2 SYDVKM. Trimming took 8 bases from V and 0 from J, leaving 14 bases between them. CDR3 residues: CASQGTIDSYEQYF. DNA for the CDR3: TGTGCCAGCCAGGGGACGATAGACTCCTACGAGCAGTACTTC.

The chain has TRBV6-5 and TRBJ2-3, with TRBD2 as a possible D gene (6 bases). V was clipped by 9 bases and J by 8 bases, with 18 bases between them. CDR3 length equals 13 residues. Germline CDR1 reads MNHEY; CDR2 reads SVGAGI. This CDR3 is CASSLGRRGTQYF. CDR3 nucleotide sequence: TGTGCCAGTTCGCTAGGGCGGCGGGGTACGCAGTATTTT.

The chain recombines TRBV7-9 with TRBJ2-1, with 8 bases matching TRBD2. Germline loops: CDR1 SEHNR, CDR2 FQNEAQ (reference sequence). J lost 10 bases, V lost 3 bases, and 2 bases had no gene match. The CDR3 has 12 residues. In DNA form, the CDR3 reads TGTGCCAGCAGCTTGCCGGGAGGGGAGCAGTTCTTC. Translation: CASSLPGGEQFF.

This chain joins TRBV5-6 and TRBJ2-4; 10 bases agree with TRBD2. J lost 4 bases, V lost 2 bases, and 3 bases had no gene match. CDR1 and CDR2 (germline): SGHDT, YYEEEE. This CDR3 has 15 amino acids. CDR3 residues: CASSFLAGDKNIQYF. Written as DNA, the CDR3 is TGTGCCAGCAGCTTCCTAGCGGGGGATAAAAACATTCAGTACTTC.

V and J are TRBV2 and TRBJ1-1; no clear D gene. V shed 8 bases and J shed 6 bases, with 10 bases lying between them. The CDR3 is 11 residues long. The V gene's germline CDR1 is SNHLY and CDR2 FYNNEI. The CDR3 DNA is TGTGCCAGCGCCACGGGAGCTGAAGCTTTCTTT. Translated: CASATGAEAFF.

The CDR3 bases are TGTGCCAGCAGCTTCCCCCCCCCGGGACTAGCTGCAGATACGCAGTATTTT. It encodes CASSFPPPGLAADTQYF. V usage is TRBV5-4 and J usage is TRBJ2-3; TRBD2 aligns across 9 bases. Germline V gene lookup returns CDR1 SGHNT and CDR2 YYREEE (reference sequence). The CDR3 has 17 amino acids. The V segment lost 2 bases and the J segment 4 bases; nucleotides outside the gene matches: 11.

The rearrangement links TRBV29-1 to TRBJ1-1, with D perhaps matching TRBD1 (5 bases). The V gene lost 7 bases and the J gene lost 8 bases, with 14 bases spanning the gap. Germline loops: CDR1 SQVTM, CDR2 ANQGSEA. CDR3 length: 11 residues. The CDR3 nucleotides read TGCAGCGGCCAAAGACAGTCCGAAGCTTTCTTT. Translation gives CSGQRQSEAFF.

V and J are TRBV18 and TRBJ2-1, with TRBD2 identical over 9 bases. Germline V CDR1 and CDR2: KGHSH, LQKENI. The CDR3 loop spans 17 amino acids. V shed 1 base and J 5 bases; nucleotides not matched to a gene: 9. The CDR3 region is CASSPLPAGGSHNEQFF. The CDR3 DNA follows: TGTGCCAGCTCACCACTTCCAGCGGGAGGATCCCACAATGAGCAGTTCTTC. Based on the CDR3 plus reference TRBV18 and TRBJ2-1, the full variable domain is NAGVMQNPRHLVRRRGQEARLRCSPMKGHSHVYWYRQLPEEGLKFMVYLQKENIIDESGMPKERFSAEFPKEGPSILRIQQVVRGDSAAYFCASSPLPAGGSHNEQFFGPGTRLTVL.

CDR3 nucleotides: TGTGCCAGCAGTGCCCCGGGACAGTCCAACTATGGCTACACCTTC. It codes for CASSAPGQSNYGYTF. The chain recombines TRBV28 with TRBJ1-2, with 7 bases lining up with TRBD1. The germline V gene has CDR1 MDHEN and CDR2 SYDVKM. Trimming took 5 bases from V and 2 from J; bases not matched to a gene: 8. The CDR3 extends over 15 amino acids.

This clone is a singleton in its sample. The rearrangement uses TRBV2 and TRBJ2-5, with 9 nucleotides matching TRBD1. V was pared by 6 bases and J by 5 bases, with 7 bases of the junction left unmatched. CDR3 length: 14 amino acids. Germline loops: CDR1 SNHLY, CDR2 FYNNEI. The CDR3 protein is CASRGTGKRETQYF. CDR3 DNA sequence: TGTGCCAGCAGGGGGACAGGGAAGAGGGAGACCCAGTACTTC. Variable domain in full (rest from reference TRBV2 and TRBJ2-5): EPEVTQTPSHQVTQMGQEVILRCVPISNHLYFYWYRQILGQKVEFLVSFYNNEISEKSEIFDDQFSVERPDGSNFTLKIRSTKLEDSAMYFCASRGTGKRETQYFGPGTRLLVL.

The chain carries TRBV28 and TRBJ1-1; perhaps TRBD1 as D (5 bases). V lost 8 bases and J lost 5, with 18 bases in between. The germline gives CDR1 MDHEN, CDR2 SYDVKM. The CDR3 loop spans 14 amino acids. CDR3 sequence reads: CASRPGGDMTEAFF. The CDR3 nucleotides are TGTGCCAGCCGGCCGGGGGGGGATATGACTGAAGCTTTCTTT. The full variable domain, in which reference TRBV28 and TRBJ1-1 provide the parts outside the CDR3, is DVKVTQSSRYLVKRTGEKVFLECVQDMDHENMFWYRQDPGLGLRLIYFSYDVKMKEKGDIPEGYSVSREKKERFSLILESASTNQTSMYLCASRPGGDMTEAFFGQGTRLTVV.

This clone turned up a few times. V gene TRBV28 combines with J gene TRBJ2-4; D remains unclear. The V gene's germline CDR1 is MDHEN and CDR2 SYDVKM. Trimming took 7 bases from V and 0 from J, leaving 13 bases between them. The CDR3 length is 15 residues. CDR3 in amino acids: CASKRRELAKNIQYF. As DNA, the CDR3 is TGTGCCAGCAAGAGGCGTGAGCTAGCCAAAAACATTCAGTACTTC. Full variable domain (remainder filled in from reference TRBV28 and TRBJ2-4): DVKVTQSSRYLVKRTGEKVFLECVQDMDHENMFWYRQDPGLGLRLIYFSYDVKMKEKGDIPEGYSVSREKKERFSLILESASTNQTSMYLCASKRRELAKNIQYFGAGTRLSVL.

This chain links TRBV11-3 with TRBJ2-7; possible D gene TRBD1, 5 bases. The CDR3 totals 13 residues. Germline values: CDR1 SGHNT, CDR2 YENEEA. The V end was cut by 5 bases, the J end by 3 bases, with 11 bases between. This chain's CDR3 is CASSGVDSYEQYF. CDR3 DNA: TGTGCCAGCAGCGGCGTCGACAGCTACGAGCAGTACTTC.

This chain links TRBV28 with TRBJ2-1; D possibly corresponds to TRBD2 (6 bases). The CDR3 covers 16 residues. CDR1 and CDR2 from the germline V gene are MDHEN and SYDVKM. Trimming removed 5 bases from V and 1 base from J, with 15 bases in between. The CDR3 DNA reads TGTGCCAGCAGTCCCCCTCGGGGGAATTCCTACAATGAGCAGTTCTTC. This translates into CASSPPRGNSYNEQFF. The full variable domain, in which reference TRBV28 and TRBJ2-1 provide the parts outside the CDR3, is DVKVTQSSRYLVKRTGEKVFLECVQDMDHENMFWYRQDPGLGLRLIYFSYDVKMKEKGDIPEGYSVSREKKERFSLILESASTNQTSMYLCASSPPRGNSYNEQFFGPGTRLTVL.

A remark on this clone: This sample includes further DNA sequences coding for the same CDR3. CDR3 DNA: TGTGCCAGCAGTGACTCGGCTGCGGGAGGCACAGATACGCAGTATTTT. Protein: CASSDSAAGGTDTQYF. The V call is TRBV6-4, the J call TRBJ2-3; 7 positions match TRBD2. Germline V lookup: CDR1 MRHNA, CDR2 SNTAGT. The V and J ends lost 0 bases and 1 base, in that order; junction bases with no gene match: 4. CDR3 size: 16 residues.

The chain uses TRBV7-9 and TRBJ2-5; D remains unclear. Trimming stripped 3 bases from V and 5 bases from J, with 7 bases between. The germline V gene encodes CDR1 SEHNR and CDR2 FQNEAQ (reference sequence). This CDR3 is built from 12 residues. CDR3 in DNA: TGTGCCAGCAGCTTGAACCGGGAGACCCAGTACTTC. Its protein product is CASSLNRETQYF.

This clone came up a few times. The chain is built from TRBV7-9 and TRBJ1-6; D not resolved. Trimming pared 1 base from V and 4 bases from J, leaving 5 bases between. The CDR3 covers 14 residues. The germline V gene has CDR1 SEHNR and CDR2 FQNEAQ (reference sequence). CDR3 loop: CASSLEQYNSPLHF. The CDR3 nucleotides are TGTGCCAGCAGCTTAGAACAGTATAATTCACCCCTCCACTTT.

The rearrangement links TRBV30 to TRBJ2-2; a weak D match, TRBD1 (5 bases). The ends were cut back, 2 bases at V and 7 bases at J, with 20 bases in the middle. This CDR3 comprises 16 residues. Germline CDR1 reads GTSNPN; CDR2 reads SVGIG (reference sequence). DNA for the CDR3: TGTGCCTGGAGTATCCCCCGCAGGGCTCCCGGCGGGGAGCTGTTTTTT. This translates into CAWSIPRRAPGGELFF.

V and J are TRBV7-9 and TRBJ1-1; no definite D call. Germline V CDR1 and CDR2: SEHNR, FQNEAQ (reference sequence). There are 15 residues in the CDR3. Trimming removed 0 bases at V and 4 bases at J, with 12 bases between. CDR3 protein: CASSLAPGLGTEAFF. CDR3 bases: TGTGCCAGCAGCTTAGCCCCGGGTCTCGGCACTGAAGCTTTCTTT.

The CDR3 here is CASSLRPLLAEKLFF. DNA for the CDR3: TGTGCCAGCAGCCTTCGACCCCTCTTAGCCGAAAAACTGTTTTTT. V usage is TRBV5-5 and J usage is TRBJ1-4; D remains ambiguous. This CDR3 comprises 15 residues. The V gene's germline CDR1 is SGHKS and CDR2 YYEKEE (reference sequence). The V end lost 4 bases, the J end lost 8 bases, and 18 bases lay between the germline ends.

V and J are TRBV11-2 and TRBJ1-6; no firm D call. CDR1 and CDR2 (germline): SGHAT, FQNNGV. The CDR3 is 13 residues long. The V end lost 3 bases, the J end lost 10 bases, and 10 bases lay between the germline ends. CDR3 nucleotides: TGTGCCAGCAGCTTTGAGGGAAGATCACCCCTCCACTTT. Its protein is CASSFEGRSPLHF.